A single sample gave rise to the 14 T cell receptor beta chains below, sequenced in a study of identical twins. TCRdb re-called the 5' RACE reads through MiXCR, storing one row per CDR3 protein. The data contain about 250,000 distinct CDR3 sequences, about 8% of them singletons. In addition, the sample was reused for a study of yellow fever vaccine responses in identical twins.

The sequencing sample was made of CD8+ T cells sorted from blood. The receptors shown here come from a young woman in good health.

The chain couples TRBV4-3 to TRBJ1-1; no clear D. The CDR3 is 13 amino acids. V lost 2 bases and J lost 1, with 5 bases in between. The germline CDR1 and CDR2 sequences are LGHNA and YSLEER. For the CDR3, the DNA is TGCGCCAGCAGCCAATCCGCGAACACTGAAGCTTTCTTT. Protein: CASSQSANTEAFF.

In its sample, this clonotype was seen a few times. The chain employs TRBV9 and TRBJ2-5, with 11 nucleotides matching TRBD1. Trimming cost V 0 bases and J 4 bases; bases outside gene matches: 2. Germline CDR1 and CDR2: SGDLS and YYNGEE. This CDR3 contains 15 residues. The CDR3 DNA is TGTGCCAGCAGCGTAGCGGGGACAGGGGGAGAGACCCAGTACTTC. It yields the protein CASSVAGTGGETQYF. Full variable domain (missing parts from reference TRBV9 and TRBJ2-5): DSGVTQTPKHLITATGQRVTLRCSPRSGDLSVYWYQQSLDQGLQFLIQYYNGEERAKGNILERFSAQQFPDLHSELNLSSLELGDSALYFCASSVAGTGGETQYFGPGTRLLVL.

This clonotype was detected only a few times. The chain uses TRBV20-1 and TRBJ2-7, with D perhaps assigned TRBD1 or TRBD2 (6 bases each). This CDR3 spans 13 amino acids. Trimming pared 4 bases from V and 1 base from J, leaving 11 bases between. Germline values: CDR1 DFQATT, CDR2 SNEGSKA (reference sequence). This CDR3 is CSAKGGISYEQYF. As DNA, the CDR3 is TGCAGTGCTAAAGGGGGGATATCCTACGAGCAGTACTTC.

This clonotype has ten or more counts. The V and J genes are TRBV5-6 and TRBJ2-1, with TRBD1 as a possible D gene (6 bases). Germline V gene lookup returns CDR1 SGHDT and CDR2 YYEEEE. The CDR3 is 14 amino acids. V lost 5 bases to trimming and J lost 1 base, with 10 bases between them. Here the CDR3 reads CASSQGGSYNEQFF. In DNA, the CDR3 is TGTGCCAGCAGTCAAGGGGGTTCCTACAATGAGCAGTTCTTC.

This clonotype was observed a few times. The chain recombines TRBV7-9 with TRBJ1-2; 11 nucleotides agree with TRBD1. This CDR3 region has 16 residues. After removal of 3 bases from V and 0 bases from J, the junction contained 3 bases not matched to a gene. The germline CDR1 and CDR2 sequences are SEHNR and FQNEAQ (reference sequence). Here the CDR3 reads CASSLDRGLTNYGYTF. The CDR3 DNA reads TGTGCCAGCAGCTTGGACAGGGGGCTTACTAACTATGGCTACACCTTC.

This clonotype occurred a few times. V gene TRBV28 combines with J gene TRBJ2-5; no definite D call. Germline V gives CDR1 MDHEN, CDR2 SYDVKM. Trimming took off 5 bases at V and 5 bases at J, with 12 bases between the two ends. The CDR3 is 13 residues long. Here the CDR3 reads CASSTNFLETQYF. As DNA, the CDR3 is TGTGCCAGCAGTACCAATTTCCTGGAGACCCAGTACTTC.

This clonotype was counted a few times. The chain has TRBV19 and TRBJ2-7, with 10 bases matching TRBD2. The CDR3 has 12 amino acids. From germline, CDR1 is LNHDA and CDR2 SQIVND (reference sequence). Trimming took 7 bases from V and 7 from J; bases not matched to a gene: 4. The CDR3 region has the DNA TGTGCCAGTACTAGCGGGAGCGGGGAGCAGTACTTC. Translated: CASTSGSGEQYF.

In its sample, this clonotype was seen a few times. The chain couples TRBV28 to TRBJ1-1; D is undetermined. Trimming left V 3 bases short and J 1 base short, with 12 bases between. Germline CDR1 is MDHEN and CDR2 is SYDVKM. The CDR3 consists of 15 residues. The CDR3 DNA is TGTGCCAGCAGTTTTTCGAGACTGAGGAACACTGAAGCTTTCTTT. Amino acid sequence: CASSFSRLRNTEAFF.

In this sample, this clonotype turned up many times. J is TRBJ1-1 and V is TRBV10-3, with no clear D. V lost 1 base and J lost 3, with 9 bases in between. CDR3 length equals 14 residues. The germline CDR1 and CDR2 sequences are ENHRY and SYGVKD. The CDR3 loop reads CAISEWDLDTEAFF. In DNA, the CDR3 is TGTGCCATCAGTGAGTGGGATCTGGACACTGAAGCTTTCTTT.

This clonotype was seen a few times. The chain couples TRBV5-6 to TRBJ1-2, with 11 bases aligning to TRBD1. Trimming removed 2 bases from V and 2 bases from J; junction bases left unmatched: 5. CDR3 length: 16 amino acids. The germline V gene encodes CDR1 SGHDT and CDR2 YYEEEE. CDR3 protein: CASSFNGQGANYGYTF. For the CDR3, the DNA is TGTGCCAGCAGCTTCAACGGACAGGGGGCGAACTATGGCTACACCTTC.

This rearrangement joins TRBV7-9 to TRBJ2-3; 7 positions match TRBD1. Germline V gives CDR1 SEHNR, CDR2 FQNEAQ (reference sequence). Unmatched junction bases numbered 5, after V lost 3 bases and J lost 2 bases. The CDR3 length is 15 residues. The CDR3 protein is CASSFPGQNTDTQYF. The CDR3, as DNA: TGTGCCAGCAGCTTCCCGGGACAGAACACAGATACGCAGTATTTT.

This clonotype was counted ten times or more. J is TRBJ2-2 and V is TRBV6-5; 11 bases agree with TRBD1. This CDR3 has 16 amino acids. CDR1 is MNHEY, CDR2 SVGAGI, per germline. The ends lost 2 bases at V and 4 bases at J; junction bases unmatched: 3. CDR3 sequence: CASSYSGTGGTGELFF. Written as DNA, the CDR3 is TGTGCCAGCAGTTACAGTGGGACAGGGGGCACCGGGGAGCTGTTTTTT.

The sample holds many counts of this clonotype. The rearrangement links TRBV7-9 to TRBJ1-2, with 8 bases identical to TRBD1. Trimming took 1 base from V and 4 from J; bases not matched to a gene: 8. The CDR3 has 16 residues. Germline CDR1 SEHNR, CDR2 FQNEAQ (reference sequence). The CDR3 protein is CASSLGLLQGVYGYTF. The CDR3 nucleotides are TGTGCCAGCAGCTTAGGCTTGTTACAGGGGGTCTATGGCTACACCTTC.

This clonotype was picked up a small number of times. The CDR3 DNA sequence: TGTGCCAGCAGTTTGAGGGGGGCTTCAACCCCCAAAAACATTCAGTACTTC. This translates into CASSLRGASTPKNIQYF. The rearrangement links TRBV12-3 or TRBV12-4 to TRBJ2-4, with D perhaps matching TRBD1 or TRBD2 (6 bases each). The ends were cut back, 3 bases at V and 2 bases at J, with 17 bases in the middle. The CDR3 contains 17 residues.